The clone carrying this T cell receptor beta chain was picked up many times. The target antigen is unknown. Patients aged 18 to 65 had newly diagnosed hyperthyroidism that had lasted under 2 months. From RNA transcripts, TCR beta CDR3 regions were amplified. HTBI primers were used for first-round RT-PCR of the TCR CDR3. MiXCR was run by TCRdb on the multiplex PCR reads, yielding one entry per CDR3 protein. The table records approximately 410,000 distinct CDR3 sequences, 12% to 15% of them present only once. This sample is part of a study of T cells in Graves' hyperthyroidism and ophthalmopathy. Regarding the study as a whole: Most clonotypes expanded in the thyroid (above 0.001) were also present in blood. Ophthalmopathy was predicted by the model a median of around 5.9 months ahead of onset. Using 13 V-J features, a model discriminated ophthalmopathy from stable hyperthyroidism.

V shed 0 bases and J shed 2 bases, with 11 bases lying between them. The germline V gene has CDR1 WNHNN and CDR2 SYGVQD (reference sequence). The CDR3 has 15 residues. This sequence was found in a young woman with Graves' hyperthyroidism. The sample taken for sequencing was blood. This chain uses TRBV10-1 with TRBJ2-7; no reliable D call. The CDR3 sequence is CASSESLTDAYEQYF. The DNA for the CDR3 is TGCGCCAGCAGTGAGTCCTTGACGGATGCCTACGAGCAGTACTTC.